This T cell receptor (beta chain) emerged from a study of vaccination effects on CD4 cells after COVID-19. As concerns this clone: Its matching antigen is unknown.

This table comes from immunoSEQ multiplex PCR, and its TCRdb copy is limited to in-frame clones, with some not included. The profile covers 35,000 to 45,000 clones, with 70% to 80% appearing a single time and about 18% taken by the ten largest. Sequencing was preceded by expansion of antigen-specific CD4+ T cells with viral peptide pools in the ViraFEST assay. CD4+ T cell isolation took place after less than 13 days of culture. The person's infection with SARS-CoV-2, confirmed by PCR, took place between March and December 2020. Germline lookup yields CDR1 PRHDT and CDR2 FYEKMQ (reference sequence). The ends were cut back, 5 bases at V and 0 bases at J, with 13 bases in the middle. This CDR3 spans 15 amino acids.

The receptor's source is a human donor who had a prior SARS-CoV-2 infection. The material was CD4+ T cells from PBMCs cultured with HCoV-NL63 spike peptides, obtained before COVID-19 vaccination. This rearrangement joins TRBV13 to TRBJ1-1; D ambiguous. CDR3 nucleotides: TGTGCCAGCAGCGCCCCGGCCCGGATGAACACTGAAGCTTTCTTT. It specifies CASSAPARMNTEAFF.